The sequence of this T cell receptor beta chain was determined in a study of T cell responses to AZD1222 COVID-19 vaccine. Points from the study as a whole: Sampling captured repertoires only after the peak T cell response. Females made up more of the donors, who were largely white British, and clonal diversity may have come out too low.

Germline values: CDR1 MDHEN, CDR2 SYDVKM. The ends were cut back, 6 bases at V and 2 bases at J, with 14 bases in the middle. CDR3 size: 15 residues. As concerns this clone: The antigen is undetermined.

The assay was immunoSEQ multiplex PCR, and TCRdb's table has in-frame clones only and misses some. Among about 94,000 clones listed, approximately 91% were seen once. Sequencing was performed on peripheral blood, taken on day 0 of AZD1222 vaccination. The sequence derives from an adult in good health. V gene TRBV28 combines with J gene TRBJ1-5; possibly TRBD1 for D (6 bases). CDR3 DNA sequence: TGTGCCAGCAGATGGCGACAGGTCCGCAATCAGCCCCAGCATTTT. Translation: CASRWRQVRNQPQHF.